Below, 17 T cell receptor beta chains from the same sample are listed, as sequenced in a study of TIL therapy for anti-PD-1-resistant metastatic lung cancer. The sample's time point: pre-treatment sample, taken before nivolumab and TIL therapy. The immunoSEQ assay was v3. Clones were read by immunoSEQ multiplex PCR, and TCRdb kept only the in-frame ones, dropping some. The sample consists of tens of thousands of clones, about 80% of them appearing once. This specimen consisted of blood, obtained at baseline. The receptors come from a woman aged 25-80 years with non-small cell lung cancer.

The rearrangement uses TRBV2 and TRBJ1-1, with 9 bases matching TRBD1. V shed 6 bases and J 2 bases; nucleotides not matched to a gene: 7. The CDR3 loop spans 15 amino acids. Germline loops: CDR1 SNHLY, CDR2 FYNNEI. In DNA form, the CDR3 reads TGTGCCAGCAGACTTAGACAGGGGGGTAACACTGAAGCTTTCTTT. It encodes CASRLRQGGNTEAFF.

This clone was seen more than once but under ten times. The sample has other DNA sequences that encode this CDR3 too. In DNA, the CDR3 is TGTGCCAGCAGCGTGGGCAATCAGCCCCAGCATTTT. Translation gives CASSVGNQPQHF. The V gene is TRBV9, the J gene TRBJ1-5; D gene ambiguous. Germline V gene sequence: CDR1 SGDLS, CDR2 YYNGEE. CDR3 length: 12 amino acids. Trimming shortened V by 2 bases and J by 2 bases, and 2 bases separated the two germline ends.

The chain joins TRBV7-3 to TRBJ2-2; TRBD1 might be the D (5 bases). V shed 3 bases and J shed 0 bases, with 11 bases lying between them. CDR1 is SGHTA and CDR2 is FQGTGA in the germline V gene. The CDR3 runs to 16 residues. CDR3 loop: CASSFQGGTNTGELFF. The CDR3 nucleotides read TGTGCCAGCAGCTTTCAGGGTGGAACGAACACCGGGGAGCTGTTTTTT. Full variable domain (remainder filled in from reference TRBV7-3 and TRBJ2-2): GAGVSQTPSNKVTEKGKYVELRCDPISGHTALYWYRQSLGQGPEFLIYFQGTGAADDSGLPNDRFFAVRPEGSVSTLKIQRTERGDSAVYLCASSFQGGTNTGELFFGEGSRLTVL.

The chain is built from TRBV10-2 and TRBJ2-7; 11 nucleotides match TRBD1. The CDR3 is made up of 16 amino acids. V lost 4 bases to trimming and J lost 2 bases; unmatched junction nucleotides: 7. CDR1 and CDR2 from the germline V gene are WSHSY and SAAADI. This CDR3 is CASSALGQGATYEQYF. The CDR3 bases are TGCGCCAGCAGTGCCCTTGGACAGGGGGCCACCTACGAGCAGTACTTC.

For the CDR3, the DNA is TGTGCCAGCAGCTTAGGGGGGCCCGGCTACACCTTC. Amino acids: CASSLGGPGYTF. J is TRBJ1-2 and V is TRBV7-2; a weak D match, TRBD1 (6 bases). This CDR3 contains 12 residues. The V end lost 1 base, the J end lost 8 bases, and 8 bases lay between the germline ends. The germline gives CDR1 SGHTA, CDR2 FQGNSA.

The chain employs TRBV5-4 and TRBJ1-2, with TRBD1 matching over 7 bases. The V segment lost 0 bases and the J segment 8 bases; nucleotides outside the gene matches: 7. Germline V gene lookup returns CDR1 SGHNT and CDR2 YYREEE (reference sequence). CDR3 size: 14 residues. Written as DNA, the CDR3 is TGTGCCAGCAGCTTGGAAACAGGGGTAGGCGGCTACACCTTC. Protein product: CASSLETGVGGYTF.

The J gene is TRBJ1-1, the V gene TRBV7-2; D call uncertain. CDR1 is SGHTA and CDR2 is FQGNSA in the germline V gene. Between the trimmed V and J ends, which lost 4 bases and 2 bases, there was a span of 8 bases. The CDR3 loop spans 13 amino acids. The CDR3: CASSSYYNTEAFF. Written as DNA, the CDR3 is TGTGCCAGCAGCTCGTATTATAACACTGAAGCTTTCTTT.

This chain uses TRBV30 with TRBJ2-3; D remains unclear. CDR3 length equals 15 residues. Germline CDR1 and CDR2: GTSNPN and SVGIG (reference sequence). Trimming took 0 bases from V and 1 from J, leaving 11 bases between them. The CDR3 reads CAWSVGTPGTDTQYF. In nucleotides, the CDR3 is TGTGCCTGGAGTGTAGGTACCCCAGGCACAGATACGCAGTATTTT.

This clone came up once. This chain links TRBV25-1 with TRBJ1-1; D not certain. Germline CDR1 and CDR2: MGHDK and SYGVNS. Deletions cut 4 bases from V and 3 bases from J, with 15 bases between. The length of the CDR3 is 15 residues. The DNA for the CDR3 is TGTGCCAGCAGTGGAGCTGGGTGGGTAGACACTGAAGCTTTCTTT. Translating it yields CASSGAGWVDTEAFF.

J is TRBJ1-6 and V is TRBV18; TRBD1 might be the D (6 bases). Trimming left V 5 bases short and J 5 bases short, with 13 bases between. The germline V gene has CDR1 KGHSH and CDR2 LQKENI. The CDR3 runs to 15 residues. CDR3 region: CASSIRQEDNSPLHF. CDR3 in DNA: TGTGCCAGCTCAATTAGACAGGAGGATAATTCACCCCTCCACTTT.

The CDR3 region is CASSPKVTGELFF. CDR3 DNA sequence: TGTGCCAGCAGCCCGAAAGTTACCGGGGAGCTGTTTTTT. The gene calls are TRBV7-3 and TRBJ2-2; D not certain. CDR1 and CDR2 from the germline V gene are SGHTA and FQGTGA. V was pared by 5 bases and J by 5 bases, with 9 bases between. The CDR3 totals 13 residues.

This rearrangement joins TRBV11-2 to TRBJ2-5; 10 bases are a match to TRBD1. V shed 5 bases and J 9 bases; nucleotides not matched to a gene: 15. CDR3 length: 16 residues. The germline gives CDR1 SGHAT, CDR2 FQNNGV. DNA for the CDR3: TGTGCCAGCAGCCAATCCGGGACAGGGGAAACGGGGGCCCAGTACTTC. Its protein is CASSQSGTGETGAQYF.

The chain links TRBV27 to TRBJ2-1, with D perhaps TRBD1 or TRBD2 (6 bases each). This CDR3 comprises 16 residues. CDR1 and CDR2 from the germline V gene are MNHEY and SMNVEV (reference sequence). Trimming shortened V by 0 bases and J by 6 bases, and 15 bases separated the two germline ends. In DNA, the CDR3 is TGTGCCAGCAGTTTATCGAAACAGGGAGGTACCAATGAGCAGTTCTTC. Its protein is CASSLSKQGGTNEQFF.

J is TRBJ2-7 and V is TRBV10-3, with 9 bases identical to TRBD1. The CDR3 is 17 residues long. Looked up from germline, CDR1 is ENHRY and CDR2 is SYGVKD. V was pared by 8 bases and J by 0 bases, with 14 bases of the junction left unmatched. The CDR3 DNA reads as TGTGCCATCCGGGGGGAATTCGGACAGGGGAGCTCCTACGAGCAGTACTTC. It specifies CAIRGEFGQGSSYEQYF.

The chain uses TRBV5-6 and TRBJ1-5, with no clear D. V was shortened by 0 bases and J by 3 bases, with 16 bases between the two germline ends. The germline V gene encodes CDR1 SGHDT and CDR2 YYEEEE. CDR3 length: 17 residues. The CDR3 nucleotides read TGTGCCAGCAGCTTGGCCGGGTCGTCATCGTACAATCAGCCCCAGCATTTT. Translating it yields CASSLAGSSSYNQPQHF.

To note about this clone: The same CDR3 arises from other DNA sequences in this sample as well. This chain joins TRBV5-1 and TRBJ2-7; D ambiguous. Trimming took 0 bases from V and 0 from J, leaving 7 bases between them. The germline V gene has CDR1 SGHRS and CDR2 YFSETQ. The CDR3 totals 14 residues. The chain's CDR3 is CASSLALSSYEQYF. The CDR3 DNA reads TGCGCCAGCAGCTTGGCACTCAGCTCCTACGAGCAGTACTTC.

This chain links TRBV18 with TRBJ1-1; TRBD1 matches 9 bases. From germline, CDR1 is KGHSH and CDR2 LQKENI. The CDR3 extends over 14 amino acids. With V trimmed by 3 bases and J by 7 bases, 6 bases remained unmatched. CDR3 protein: CASSPRTGEGEAFF. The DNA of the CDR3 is TGTGCCAGCTCACCGAGGACAGGGGAGGGTGAAGCTTTCTTT.